Given below is one T cell receptor (beta chain) in context. The CDR3 sequence is 20 residues long. Looked up from germline, CDR1 is MNHEY and CDR2 is SVGEGT. V was cut by 4 bases and J by 0 bases, with 24 bases left in between. This entry is derived from a study of blood T cell repertoires in COVID-19. Original methodology: Reference gene primers were amplified, and this amplification served to estimate nucleated cell counts. Clones were sequenced by immunoSEQ multiplex PCR, and TCRdb holds only the in-frame ones, with some missing. V and J calls and clone size are given by that table; D and trimming were obtained from the DNA. This sample carries 200,000 to 300,000 clones, just under 90% of them seen once, and the ten largest clones take over 0.75%. This study enrolled people aged roughly 18 to 100 from approximately 25 US geographic areas.

The sequenced material came from PBMCs or T cells enriched from blood (not recorded which). The receptor's source is a man in his fifties who had been exposed to COVID-19. The rearrangement links TRBV6-2 or TRBV6-3 to TRBJ1-4; D perhaps matches TRBD1 (5 bases). In DNA, the CDR3 is TGTGCCAGCAGTTCCTCCCCGGGACTCGGTCGACCGGCAACTAATGAAAAACTGTTTTTT. It yields the protein CASSSSPGLGRPATNEKLFF.